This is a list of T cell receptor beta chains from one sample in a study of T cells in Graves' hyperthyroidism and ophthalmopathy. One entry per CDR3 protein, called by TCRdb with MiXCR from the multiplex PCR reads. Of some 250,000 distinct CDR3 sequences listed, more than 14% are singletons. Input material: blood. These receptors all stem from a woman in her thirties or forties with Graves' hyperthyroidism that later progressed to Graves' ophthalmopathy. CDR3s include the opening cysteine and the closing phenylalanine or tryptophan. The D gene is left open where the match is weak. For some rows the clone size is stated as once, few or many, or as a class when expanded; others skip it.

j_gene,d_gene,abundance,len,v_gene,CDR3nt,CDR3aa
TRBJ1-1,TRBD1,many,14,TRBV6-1,TGTGCCACCACGGGAGGGGGCATGAACACTGAAGCTTTCTTT,CATTGGGMNTEAFF
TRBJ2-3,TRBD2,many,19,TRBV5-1,TGCGCCAGCAGCTTGGTCTCCACGGGACTAGCGGGAAGTACAGATACGCAGTATTTT,CASSLVSTGLAGSTDTQYF
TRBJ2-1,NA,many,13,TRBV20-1,TGCAGTGGGAAACTTCCCATATACAATGAGCAGTTCTTC,CSGKLPIYNEQFF
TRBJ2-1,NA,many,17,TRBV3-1,TGTGCCAGCAGCCCCCACCTGTCCTCCCTTGGGGGCAATGAGCAGTTCTTC,CASSPHLSSLGGNEQFF
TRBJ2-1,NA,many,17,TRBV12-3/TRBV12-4,TGTGCCAGCAGTCCAGCTATTGACAGTACCTCCTACAATGAGCAGTTCTTC,CASSPAIDSTSYNEQFF
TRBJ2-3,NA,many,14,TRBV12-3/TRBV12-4,TGTGCCAGTCGACTTCTTGGGGTTACAGATACGCAGTATTTT,CASRLLGVTDTQYF
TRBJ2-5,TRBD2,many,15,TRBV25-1,TGTGCCAGCAGTGCTACAGCGGGAGTAGTGGAGACCCAGTACTTC,CASSATAGVVETQYF
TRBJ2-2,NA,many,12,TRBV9,TGTGCCAGCAGCGGGAACACCGGGGAGCTGTTTTTT,CASSGNTGELFF
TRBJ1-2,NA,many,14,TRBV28,TGTGCCAGCAGTTTTATGACAGAGAACTATGGCTACACCTTC,CASSFMTENYGYTF
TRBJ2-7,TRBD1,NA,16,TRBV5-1,TGCGCCAGCAGCGTCCTGTCCGGGACAGGGCAGTACGAGCAGTACTTC,CASSVLSGTGQYEQYF
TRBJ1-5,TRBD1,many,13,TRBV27,TGTGCCAGCAGTTCAGGGGGGAACCAGCCCCAGCATTTT,CASSSGGNQPQHF
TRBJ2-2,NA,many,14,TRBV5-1,TGCGCCAGCAGCTTGGAAATTGGCGTGGGGGAGCTGTTTTTT,CASSLEIGVGELFF
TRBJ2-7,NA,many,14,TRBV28,TGTGCCAGCACACAAGAGGGGATATTGCACGAGCAGTACTTC,CASTQEGILHEQYF
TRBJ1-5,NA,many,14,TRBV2,TGTGCCAGCAGATCTGGGAGGGGCGGTCAGCCCCAGCATTTT,CASRSGRGGQPQHF
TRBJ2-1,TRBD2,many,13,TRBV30,TGTGCCTTCACTAGCGGGCGAGCGAATGAGCAGTTCTTC,CAFTSGRANEQFF
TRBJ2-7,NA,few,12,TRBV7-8,TGTGCCAGCAGCACCGACGGCTACGAGCAGTACTTC,CASSTDGYEQYF
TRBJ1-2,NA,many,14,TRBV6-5,TGTGCCAGCAGTTACTCGGGCCAGGGGTATGGCTACACCTTC,CASSYSGQGYGYTF
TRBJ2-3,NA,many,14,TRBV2,TGTGCCCTTTGGAGACACTTTAGCACAGATACGCAGTATTTT,CALWRHFSTDTQYF
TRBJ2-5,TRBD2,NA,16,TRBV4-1,TGCGCCAGCAGCCAGATCGGACTAGCGGGAGGGGAGACCCAGTACTTC,CASSQIGLAGGETQYF
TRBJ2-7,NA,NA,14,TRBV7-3,TGTGCCCCCGATATAGGCGCTTGCTCCTACGAGCAGTACTTC,CAPDIGACSYEQYF
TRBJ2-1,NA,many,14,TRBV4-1,TGCGCCAGCAGCCAACTAAAAGGATGGCATGAGCAGTTCTTC,CASSQLKGWHEQFF
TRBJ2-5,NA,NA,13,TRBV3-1,TGTGCCAGCAGCCAAGGGACTACGGAGACCCAGTACTTC,CASSQGTTETQYF
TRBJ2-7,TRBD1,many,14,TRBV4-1,TGCGCCAGCAGCCGGTTCCAGGGGGCGTTCGGGCAGTACTTC,CASSRFQGAFGQYF
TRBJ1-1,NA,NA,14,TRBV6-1,TGTGCCAGCAGCTTCACAGGGTATGAGACTGAAGCTTTCTTT,CASSFTGYETEAFF
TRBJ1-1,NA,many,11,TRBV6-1,TGTGCCAGCAGATGGAACACTGAAGCTTTCTTT,CASRWNTEAFF
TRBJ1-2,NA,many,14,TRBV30,TGTGCCTGGAGTGTAAAGGGGGGCAGCTATGGCTACACCTTC,CAWSVKGGSYGYTF
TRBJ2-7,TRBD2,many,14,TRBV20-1,TGCAGTGCTCCCCATGGGGCTAGCGGGAATGAGCAGTACTTC,CSAPHGASGNEQYF
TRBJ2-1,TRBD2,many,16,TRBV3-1,TGTGCCAGCAGCCCCGGGAGGCAGAGGGGCTACAATGAGCAGTTCTTC,CASSPGRQRGYNEQFF
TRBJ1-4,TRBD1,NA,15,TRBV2,TGTGCCAGCAGTGTTGGGGACAGTCGTAATGAAAAACTGTTTTTT,CASSVGDSRNEKLFF
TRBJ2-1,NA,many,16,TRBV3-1,TGTGCCAGCAGCCCCTTAGGCACTCAAAAATACAATGAGCAGTTCTTC,CASSPLGTQKYNEQFF
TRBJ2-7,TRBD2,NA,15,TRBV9,TGTGCCAGCAGTCTGACTAGCGCCCGAGGGTACGAGCAGTACTTC,CASSLTSARGYEQYF
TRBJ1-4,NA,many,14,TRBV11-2,TGTGCCAGCTGCTTATTTGGACCTAATGAAAAACTGTTTTTT,CASCLFGPNEKLFF
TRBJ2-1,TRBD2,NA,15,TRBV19,TGTGCCAGTAGTACTTATAGCGGGGTCTACAATGGGCAGTTCTTC,CASSTYSGVYNGQFF
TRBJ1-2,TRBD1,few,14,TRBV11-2,TGTGCCAGCAGCCAGGGGGGCTCTAACTATGGCTACACCTTC,CASSQGGSNYGYTF
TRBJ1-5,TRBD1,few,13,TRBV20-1,TGCAGTGTTCCCGGGACAGGGAATCAGCCCCAGCATTTT,CSVPGTGNQPQHF
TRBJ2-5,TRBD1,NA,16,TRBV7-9,TGTGCCAGCAGCTTTCCGACAGGGATTATTGGAGAGACCCAGTACTTC,CASSFPTGIIGETQYF
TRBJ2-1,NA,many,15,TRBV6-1,TGTGCCAGCAGTCTTGTGCCAAGCTCGTTCACTGAGCAGTTCTTC,CASSLVPSSFTEQFF
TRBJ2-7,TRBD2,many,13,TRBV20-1,TGCAGTGCTAGAGAATTAGCGGGAGGCGAGCAGTACTTC,CSARELAGGEQYF
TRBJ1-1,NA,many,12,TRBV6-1,TGTGCCAGCAGTTATGGATCAAGAGAAGCTTTCTTT,CASSYGSREAFF
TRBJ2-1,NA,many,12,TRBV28,TGTGCCAGCAGTTGGGCCGGAGCTGAGCAGTTCTTC,CASSWAGAEQFF
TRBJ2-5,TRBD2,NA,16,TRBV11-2,TGTGCCAGCAGCTTACCGGCTAGCGGGCCTAGGGAGACCCAGTACTTC,CASSLPASGPRETQYF